The T cell receptor (beta chain) under discussion was sequenced for a study of blood T cells in healthy people across ages. The CDR3 has 14 amino acids. Germline CDR1 reads SGDLS; CDR2 reads YYNGEE. Trimming stripped 4 bases from V and 7 bases from J, with 15 bases between. The second PCR ran roughly 6 to 11 cycles with a sample-barcoded 5' primer and J-beta primers. Tags on each cDNA molecule came from a template-switch adaptor with 12 random nucleotides. TCRdb called the 5' RACE reads again in MiXCR, with one record for every CDR3 protein. This table holds some 1.5 million distinct CDR3 sequences, about 28% found once.

The clonotype was recovered from a woman in her 30s in good health. Sequenced material: blood. V gene TRBV9 combines with J gene TRBJ2-1, with D possibly matching TRBD1 (5 bases). The CDR3 spells CASSWTSRENEQFF. CDR3 in DNA: TGTGCCAGCAGCTGGACCTCCAGGGAAAATGAGCAGTTCTTC.